The 8 T cell receptor beta chains listed next were all sequenced from one sample in a study of CD4 T cells in relation to SARS-CoV-2 and coronaviruses. TCRdb's copy holds only in-frame clones and misses some; the assay was immunoSEQ multiplex PCR. Here the sample spans about 37,000 clones, roughly 84% being singletons. The antigens these receptors bind are not known. Sequenced input: naive CD4+ T cells from PBMCs, cultured in vitro. Stated subset: naive CD4+ T cells isolated by negative enrichment. These receptors all stem from an adult with COVID-19.

V is TRBV6-6 and J is TRBJ2-4; possible D gene TRBD1, 5 bases. V was shortened by 4 bases and J by 5 bases, with 9 bases between the two germline ends. CDR1 and CDR2 from the germline V gene are MNHNY and SVGAGI (reference sequence). The CDR3 spans 13 residues. CDR3 bases: TGTGCCAGCAGTTTTGCACAGGAAAACATTCAGTACTTC. It encodes CASSFAQENIQYF.

The chain joins TRBV6-5 to TRBJ2-7; 8 bases are a match to TRBD1. J was trimmed by 2 bases and V by 2 bases; bases with no gene match: 5. The CDR3 runs to 15 residues. Germline V gene lookup returns CDR1 MNHEY and CDR2 SVGAGI. The CDR3 here is CASSYDRGETYEQYF. CDR3 nucleotides: TGTGCCAGCAGTTACGACAGGGGCGAGACCTACGAGCAGTACTTC.

This clone was recorded only once. This chain connects TRBV2 to TRBJ1-4; D is possibly TRBD1 (5 bases). Deletions cut 3 bases from V and 6 bases from J, with 14 bases between. Germline assignment: CDR1 SNHLY and CDR2 FYNNEI. This CDR3 comprises 15 residues. Written as DNA, the CDR3 is TGTGCCAGCAGTGACACGGCAGGGTTCGATGAAAAACTGTTTTTT. Encoded protein: CASSDTAGFDEKLFF.

This rearrangement joins TRBV30 to TRBJ2-3; D gene ambiguous. The CDR3 sequence is 13 residues long. Germline V CDR1 and CDR2: GTSNPN, SVGIG (reference sequence). V was clipped by 0 bases and J by 2 bases, with 6 bases between them. Here the CDR3 reads CAWSVALTDTQYF. DNA of the CDR3: TGTGCCTGGAGTGTAGCGCTCACAGATACGCAGTATTTT. The complete variable domain, with remaining parts taken from reference TRBV30 and TRBJ2-3, reads SQTIHQWPATLVQPVGSPLSLECTVEGTSNPNLYWYRQAAGRGLQLLFYSVGIGQISSEVPQNLSASRPQDRQFILSSKKLLLSDSGFYLCAWSVALTDTQYFGPGTRLTVL.

The J gene is TRBJ2-7, the V gene TRBV6-5; D remains ambiguous. V was shortened by 6 bases and J by 4 bases, with 7 bases between the two germline ends. Germline lookup yields CDR1 MNHEY and CDR2 SVGAGI. The CDR3 sequence is 11 residues long. The CDR3: CASRQLYEQYF. The CDR3 region has the DNA TGTGCCAGCAGACAATTATACGAGCAGTACTTC.

The rearrangement uses TRBV5-5 and TRBJ1-5; no firm D call. Germline V gives CDR1 SGHKS, CDR2 YYEKEE (reference sequence). The CDR3 extends over 13 amino acids. Trimming shortened V by 2 bases and J by 5 bases, and 8 bases separated the two germline ends. The CDR3 reads CASSFLGYQPQHF. DNA of the CDR3: TGTGCCAGCAGCTTCCTGGGATATCAGCCCCAGCATTTT. Full variable domain (outside the CDR3, taken from reference TRBV5-5 and TRBJ1-5): DAGVTQSPTHLIKTRGQQVTLRCSPISGHKSVSWYQQVLGQGPQFIFQYYEKEERGRGNFPDRFSARQFPNYSSELNVNALLLGDSALYLCASSFLGYQPQHFGDGTRLSIL.

The V gene is TRBV28, the J gene TRBJ2-7, with D unresolved. CDR3 length: 13 amino acids. The V gene lost 3 bases and the J gene lost 0 bases, with 6 bases spanning the gap. Germline CDR1 reads MDHEN; CDR2 reads SYDVKM. CDR3 coding DNA: TGTGCCAGCAGTTTCCCTCCCTCCTACGAGCAGTACTTC. This codes for CASSFPPSYEQYF.

The V and J genes are TRBV6-5 and TRBJ1-2; 9 positions agree with TRBD1. The CDR3 totals 14 residues. Losses at the gene ends were 6 bases for V and 7 bases for J; bases not matched to a gene: 9. The germline V gene encodes CDR1 MNHEY and CDR2 SVGAGI. CDR3 amino acids: CASRGTGGPIGYTF. The CDR3 DNA is TGTGCCAGCAGGGGTACAGGGGGCCCTATTGGCTACACCTTC.